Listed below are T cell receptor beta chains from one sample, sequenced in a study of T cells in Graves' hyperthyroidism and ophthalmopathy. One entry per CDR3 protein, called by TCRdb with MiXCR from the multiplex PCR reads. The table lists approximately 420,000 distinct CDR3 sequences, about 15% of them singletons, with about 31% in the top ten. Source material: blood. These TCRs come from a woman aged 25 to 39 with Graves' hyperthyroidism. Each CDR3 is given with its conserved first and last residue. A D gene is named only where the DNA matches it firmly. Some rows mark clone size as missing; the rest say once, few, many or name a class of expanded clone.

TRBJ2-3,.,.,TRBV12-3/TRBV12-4,TGTGCCAGCAGTTTAGGCCCTAAAATACGGGATACGCAGTATTTT,CASSLGPKIRDTQYF
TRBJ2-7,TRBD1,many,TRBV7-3,TGTGCCAGCAGCCTCCAGGGACAGGGGTTGTCTGAGCAGTACTTC,CASSLQGQGLSEQYF
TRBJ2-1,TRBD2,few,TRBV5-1,TGCGCCAGCAGCTTGGCCATTCAAGTCGGCGGGAGTTACAATGAGCAGTTCTTC,CASSLAIQVGGSYNEQFF
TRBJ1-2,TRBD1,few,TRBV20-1,TGCAGTGCTAGAAGGACAGGGGGTGGGTATGGCTACACCTTC,CSARRTGGGYGYTF
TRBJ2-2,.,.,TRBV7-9,TGTGCCAGCAGCCTGCGTCAGGCCGGGGAGCTGTTTTTT,CASSLRQAGELFF
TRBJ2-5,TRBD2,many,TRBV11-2,TGTGCCAGCAGCTTAGATCCGCGGACTAGCGGGTGGCAAGAGACCCAGTACTTC,CASSLDPRTSGWQETQYF
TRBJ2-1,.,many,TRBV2,TGTGCCAGCGTTCCGGGTTTATACAATGAGCAGTTCTTC,CASVPGLYNEQFF
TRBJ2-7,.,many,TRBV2,TGTGCCAGCAGGGGGACTGAATCCTACGAGCAGTACTTC,CASRGTESYEQYF
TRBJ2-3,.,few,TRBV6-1,TGTGCCAGCAGGAACGTAGCGGGCACAGATACGCAGTATTTT,CASRNVAGTDTQYF
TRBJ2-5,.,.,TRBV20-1,TGCAGTGCCGCTAAGACGACCAACCAAGAGACCCAGTACTTC,CSAAKTTNQETQYF
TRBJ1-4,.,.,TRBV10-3,TGTGCCATCAGTGAGTCGATATACCCGGCCTTTAATGAAAAACTGTTTTTT,CAISESIYPAFNEKLFF
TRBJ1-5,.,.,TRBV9,TGTGCCAGCAGCGTAGGGGGTACCCAGCCCCAGCATTTT,CASSVGGTQPQHF
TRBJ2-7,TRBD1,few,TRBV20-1,TGCAGTGCTGGAGGAGGACAGGGGGCGGCCTACGAGCAGTACTTC,CSAGGGQGAAYEQYF
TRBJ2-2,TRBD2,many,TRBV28,TGTGCCAGCAGTTTCGGGGGACTAGCGGGAGACACCGGGGAGCTGTTTTTT,CASSFGGLAGDTGELFF
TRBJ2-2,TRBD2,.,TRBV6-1,TGTGCCAGCAGCGCCACCAGCGGGAGTAACACCGGGGAGCTGTTTTTT,CASSATSGSNTGELFF
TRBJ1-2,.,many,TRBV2,TGTGCCAGCAGTAACCTAAAACAGGGAAACTATGGCTACACCTTC,CASSNLKQGNYGYTF
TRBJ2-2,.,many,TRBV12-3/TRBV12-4,TGTGCCAGCAGTTTCACCGGGACAACCACCGGGGAGCTGTTTTTT,CASSFTGTTTGELFF
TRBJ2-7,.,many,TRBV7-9,TGTGCCAGCAGCTTCGACGGTACCTACGAGCAGTACTTC,CASSFDGTYEQYF
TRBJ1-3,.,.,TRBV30,TGTGCCTGGACACAGGGTCCTGGAAACACCATATATTTT,CAWTQGPGNTIYF
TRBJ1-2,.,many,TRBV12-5,TGTGCTAGTGGCTCCACAGTAAACTATGGCTACACCTTC,CASGSTVNYGYTF
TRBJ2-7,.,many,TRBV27,TGTGCCAGCAGTTTCTCCAGGACCTACGAGCAGTACTTC,CASSFSRTYEQYF
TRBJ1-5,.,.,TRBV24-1,TGTGCCACCAGTGATTCCCGGGACAGCAATCAGCCCCAGCATTTT,CATSDSRDSNQPQHF
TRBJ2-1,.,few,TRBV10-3,TGTGCCACGAGCCAGGGGGGGTACAACTCTGAGCAGTTCTTC,CATSQGGYNSEQFF
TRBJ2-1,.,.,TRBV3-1,TGTGCCAGCAGCCACAGGGGACCTTATGAGCAGTTCTTC,CASSHRGPYEQFF
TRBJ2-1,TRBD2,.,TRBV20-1,TGCAGTGCTAGTCCCGCTAGCGGGAGGGCCTCCTACAATGAGCAGTTCTTC,CSASPASGRASYNEQFF
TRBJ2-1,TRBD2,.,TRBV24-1,TGTGCCACCAGTGATTTGGACCTCACGGGGGGCAATGAGCAGTTCTTC,CATSDLDLTGGNEQFF
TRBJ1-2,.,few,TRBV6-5,TGTGCCAGCAGTTACCAGGACGCCATCAACTACACCTTC,CASSYQDAINYTF
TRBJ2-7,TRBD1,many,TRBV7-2,TGTGCCAGCAGCCTGACCCTTAAAACCGGGACAGGGGTATACGAGCAGTACTTC,CASSLTLKTGTGVYEQYF
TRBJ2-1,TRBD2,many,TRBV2,TGTGCCAGCAGTGATGAAGCGGGACTGAGCAATGAGCAGTTCTTC,CASSDEAGLSNEQFF
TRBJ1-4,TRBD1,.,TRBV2,TGTGCCAGCAGCCTACAGGGGAATAATGAAAAACTGTTTTTT,CASSLQGNNEKLFF
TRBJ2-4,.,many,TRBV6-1,TGTGCCAGCAGGGACGGATCCTCTGCCAAAAACATTCAGTACTTC,CASRDGSSAKNIQYF
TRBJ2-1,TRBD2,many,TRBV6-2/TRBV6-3,TGTGCCAGCAGTTACCCTGGGGCTAGCGGGAAGGGGTGGCAGTTCTTC,CASSYPGASGKGWQFF
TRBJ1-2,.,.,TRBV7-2,TGTGCCAGCAGCCTGGAAACGTCTAACTATGGCTACACCTTC,CASSLETSNYGYTF
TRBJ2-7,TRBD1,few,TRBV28,TGTGCCAGCAGCTTCGGAACAGGGGGCGACTACGAGCAGTACTTC,CASSFGTGGDYEQYF
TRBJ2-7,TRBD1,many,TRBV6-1,TGTGCCAGCAGCCCCGGGACAGAAATACGTTACGAGCAGTACTTC,CASSPGTEIRYEQYF
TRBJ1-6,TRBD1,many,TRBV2,TGTGCCAGCAGTGAACGGGTAGGGGGCAATTCACCCCTCCACTTT,CASSERVGGNSPLHF
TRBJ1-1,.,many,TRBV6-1,TGTGCCAGCAGCAACGGATATTCAGGGAGGACTGAAGCTTTCTTT,CASSNGYSGRTEAFF
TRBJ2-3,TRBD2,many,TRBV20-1,TGCAGTGCTACTGGGACTAGCGAGAGCACAGATACGCAGTATTTT,CSATGTSESTDTQYF
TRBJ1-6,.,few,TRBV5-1,TGCGCCAGCAGTGAGAGGGGAGGTTCACCCCTCCACTTT,CASSERGGSPLHF
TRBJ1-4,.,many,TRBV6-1,TGTGCCAGCACCACAACTAATGAAAAACTGTTTTTT,CASTTTNEKLFF
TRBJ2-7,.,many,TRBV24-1,TGTGCCACCAGTGATAATTCGGGCCAGAGTTACGAGCAGTACTTC,CATSDNSGQSYEQYF
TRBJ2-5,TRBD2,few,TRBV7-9,TGTGCCAGCAGCTCGTCCCTAGCGGGAGGAAAAGAGACCCAGTACTTC,CASSSSLAGGKETQYF